Following are 21 T cell receptor beta chains from one sample sequenced in a study of T cells in localized non-small cell lung cancer. The method was immunoSEQ multiplex PCR; TCRdb's version includes in-frame clones alone and lacks a portion of them. The sample lists about 19,000 clones, about nine tenths occurring once. The sequences come from peripheral blood, collected before any cancer treatment. The origin of the receptors is a woman aged 40 to 75 with stage I lung adenocarcinoma.

The genes are TRBV6-4 and TRBJ2-1, with 8 positions matching TRBD2. Losses at the gene ends were 4 bases for V and 7 bases for J; bases not matched to a gene: 9. The germline V gene has CDR1 MRHNA and CDR2 SNTAGT. The CDR3 spans 15 residues. The CDR3 nucleotides read TGTGCCAGCAGTGGGACGGGCGGGGGGCCAAATGAGCAGTTCTTC. Its protein product is CASSGTGGGPNEQFF.

The chain carries TRBV27 and TRBJ1-2; 8 positions agree with TRBD1. Germline-derived CDR1 and CDR2 are MNHEY and SMNVEV (reference sequence). The length of the CDR3 is 13 residues. J was trimmed by 8 bases and V by 5 bases; bases with no gene match: 7. The CDR3 coding sequence is TGTGCCAGCAGTCCCGGACAGGGAGCCGGCTACACCTTC. The encoded protein is CASSPGQGAGYTF.

The genes are TRBV2 and TRBJ2-7, with no clear D. V was clipped by 0 bases and J by 1 base, with 7 bases between them. Germline CDR1 reads SNHLY; CDR2 reads FYNNEI. The CDR3 consists of 14 residues. The CDR3 reads CASSEASGSYEQYF. CDR3 sequence (DNA): TGTGCCAGCAGTGAAGCTAGTGGGTCCTACGAGCAGTACTTC.

This chain connects TRBV4-1 to TRBJ1-4; D possibly corresponds to TRBD1 (5 bases). Germline values: CDR1 MGHRA, CDR2 YSYEKL. Trimming left V 3 bases short and J 6 bases short, with 17 bases between. This CDR3 has 16 residues. The CDR3 here is CASSQGDSLGHEKLFF. The CDR3 coding sequence is TGCGCCAGCAGCCAGGGGGACTCTCTTGGACATGAAAAACTGTTTTTT.

There are a few counts of this clone. The chain joins TRBV5-5 to TRBJ2-3; TRBD2 is a possible D gene (5 bases). Germline V lookup: CDR1 SGHKS, CDR2 YYEKEE (reference sequence). Trimming shortened V by 5 bases and J by 6 bases, and 16 bases separated the two germline ends. The CDR3 covers 14 residues. The CDR3 reads CASSFEGQADTQYF. DNA for the CDR3: TGTGCCAGCAGTTTTGAGGGTCAGGCGGATACGCAGTATTTT.

The chain carries TRBV4-1 and TRBJ2-3; tentatively, D is TRBD2 (5 bases). The length of the CDR3 is 15 residues. The germline CDR1 and CDR2 sequences are MGHRA and YSYEKL. V was trimmed by 1 base and J by 0 bases, leaving 8 bases between them. The DNA of the CDR3 is TGCGCCAGCAGCCAAGTGCGCGGGAGCACAGATACGCAGTATTTT. Protein: CASSQVRGSTDTQYF.

The chain carries TRBV19 and TRBJ2-6; perhaps TRBD1 as D (6 bases). The CDR3 has 17 residues. Germline lookup yields CDR1 LNHDA and CDR2 SQIVND (reference sequence). With 8 bases removed from V and 0 bases from J, the gap between germline ends came to 17 bases. For the CDR3, the DNA is TGTGCCAGTTCCCCGGGGCAGGGGAACTCTGGGGCCAACGTCCTGACTTTC. It is translated as CASSPGQGNSGANVLTF. The full variable domain, with the rest looked up from reference TRBV19 and TRBJ2-6, is DGGITQSPKYLFRKEGQNVTLSCEQNLNHDAMYWYRQDPGQGLRLIYYSQIVNDFQKGDIAEGYSVSREKKESFPLTVTSAQKNPTAFYLCASSPGQGNSGANVLTFGAGSRLTVL.

This sequence joins TRBV7-1 and TRBJ2-7; TRBD2 agrees at 8 bases. TRBV7-1 is an ORF; its function is uncertain. Trimming cost V 5 bases and J 4 bases; bases outside gene matches: 7. This CDR3 region has 14 residues. CDR3 sequence reads: CASSIQRGKYEQYF. CDR3 DNA sequence: TGTGCCAGCAGCATACAGCGGGGGAAGTACGAGCAGTACTTC.

The chain has TRBV6-6 and TRBJ1-2, with D possibly TRBD1 on 5 matching bases. CDR3 size: 12 residues. Germline V CDR1 and CDR2: MNHNY, SVGAGI (reference sequence). V was shortened by 5 bases and J by 8 bases, with 12 bases between the two germline ends. CDR3 residues: CASSRGKEGYTF. The CDR3 coding sequence is TGTGCCAGCAGTAGGGGAAAGGAGGGCTACACCTTC.

The chain employs TRBV4-1 and TRBJ2-7, with 7 nucleotides matching TRBD2. J was trimmed by 7 bases and V by 4 bases; bases with no gene match: 13. Germline lookup yields CDR1 MGHRA and CDR2 YSYEKL. This CDR3 is 15 amino acids long. CDR3 nucleotide sequence: TGCGCCAGCAGCCGCCGGGAGGACCCTCAAGATGAGCAGTACTTC. Encoded protein: CASSRREDPQDEQYF.

V is TRBV29-1 and J is TRBJ1-4; D is unclear. The CDR3 has 13 residues. CDR1 and CDR2 (germline): SQVTM, ANQGSEA. V shed 5 bases and J shed 6 bases, with 13 bases lying between them. CDR3 coding DNA: TGCAGCGTTCCGACGGACGGAGATGAAAAACTGTTTTTT. Protein sequence: CSVPTDGDEKLFF.

The genes are TRBV18 and TRBJ2-5; D is perhaps TRBD2 (5 bases). This CDR3 comprises 15 residues. Germline CDR1 reads KGHSH; CDR2 reads LQKENI. Deletions cut 1 base from V and 2 bases from J, with 11 bases between. The CDR3 sequence: CASSPRRGDQETQYF. CDR3 DNA: TGTGCCAGCTCACCACGACGGGGAGATCAAGAGACCCAGTACTTC.

The rearrangement links TRBV27 to TRBJ1-2, with 8 positions matching TRBD1. CDR1 is MNHEY, CDR2 SMNVEV, per germline (reference sequence). Trimming took 4 bases from V and 5 from J; bases not matched to a gene: 9. This CDR3 spans 15 amino acids. DNA of the CDR3: TGTGCCAGCAGTTACACCGGACAGGGCTTATATGGCTACACCTTC. This sequence encodes CASSYTGQGLYGYTF.

This chain joins TRBV29-1 and TRBJ1-1; perhaps TRBD1 as D (5 bases). Deletions cut 6 bases from V and 1 base from J, with 15 bases between. CDR3 length: 14 amino acids. Germline V gives CDR1 SQVTM, CDR2 ANQGSEA. The CDR3 loop is CSVAAKTGNTEAFF. CDR3 nucleotide sequence: TGCAGCGTAGCGGCTAAAACAGGGAACACTGAAGCTTTCTTT.

This sequence joins TRBV19 and TRBJ2-1, with 12 nucleotides matching TRBD1. V was clipped by 4 bases and J by 8 bases; unmatched bases: 9. Germline assignment: CDR1 LNHDA and CDR2 SQIVND (reference sequence). This CDR3 contains 16 residues. CDR3 sequence: CASSSWGQGAGDEQFF. CDR3 DNA sequence: TGTGCCAGTAGTAGCTGGGGACAGGGGGCAGGCGATGAGCAGTTCTTC.

The chain couples TRBV18 to TRBJ2-7; 7 bases align to TRBD1. J gave up 4 bases and V 6 bases, and 12 bases lay outside the gene matches. From germline, CDR1 is KGHSH and CDR2 LQKENI. The CDR3 length is 15 residues. As DNA, the CDR3 is TGTGCCAGCTCCCCCAGGGACAGTTTCTCTTACGAGCAGTACTTC. It encodes CASSPRDSFSYEQYF.

The chain joins TRBV14 to TRBJ2-1; maybe TRBD2 (5 bases). This CDR3 contains 13 residues. The V gene's germline CDR1 is SGHDN and CDR2 FVKESK. The germline V and J ends were trimmed by 2 bases and 5 bases, with 7 bases remaining between them. The CDR3 here is CASSQMRDNEQFF. The CDR3, as DNA: TGTGCCAGCAGCCAAATGCGGGACAATGAGCAGTTCTTC.

This clone has a handful of counts. The chain recombines TRBV7-2 with TRBJ2-4; 7 positions match TRBD1. CDR1 and CDR2 from the germline V gene are SGHTA and FQGNSA. With 1 base clipped from V and 5 bases from J, the junction kept 8 bases outside the gene matches. The CDR3 sequence is 16 residues long. As DNA, the CDR3 is TGTGCCAGCAGCTTAGGGACAGGCGTTGGGGAAAACATTCAGTACTTC. Translating gives CASSLGTGVGENIQYF.

This clone was seen a few times. The chain uses TRBV9 and TRBJ2-2, with a weak D call TRBD1 (6 bases). The germline V gene has CDR1 SGDLS and CDR2 YYNGEE. Trimming left V 2 bases short and J 2 bases short, with 13 bases between. This CDR3 has 16 residues. CDR3: CASSVHREGNTGELFF. The CDR3 coding sequence is TGTGCCAGCAGCGTCCACAGGGAAGGTAACACCGGGGAGCTGTTTTTT.

The genes are TRBV28 and TRBJ1-1, with TRBD1 as a possible D gene (5 bases). The CDR3 extends over 11 amino acids. Germline-derived CDR1 and CDR2 are MDHEN and SYDVKM. The V end was cut by 5 bases, the J end by 11 bases, with 12 bases between. CDR3 in amino acids: CASSGQRDAFF. The DNA of the CDR3 is TGTGCCAGCAGTGGGCAAAGGGACGCTTTCTTT.

The gene calls are TRBV6-5 and TRBJ1-1, with unresolved D. Trimming removed 2 bases at V and 1 base at J, with 8 bases between. CDR1 MNHEY and CDR2 SVGAGI come from the germline V gene. The CDR3 loop spans 14 amino acids. The CDR3 region is CASSYGLENTEAFF. As DNA, the CDR3 is TGTGCCAGCAGTTACGGTCTTGAGAACACTGAAGCTTTCTTT.